These T cell receptor beta chains were read from a single sample in a study of blood T cell repertoires in COVID-19. Sequencing was performed with immunoSEQ multiplex PCR; in TCRdb, only in-frame clones are kept and a portion is missing. The profile covers 150,000 to 200,000 clones, with about nine tenths appearing a single time and more than 0.75% taken by the ten largest. The sample consisted of PBMCs or T cells enriched from blood (not recorded which). The receptor set was obtained from a woman under 30 who had recovered from COVID-19. CDR3s include the opening cysteine and the closing phenylalanine or tryptophan. D genes are given only for firm matches. Rows may omit the clone size; those that give it use once, few, many or a size class.

TRBJ1-2 TRBD1 NA TRBV2 TGTGCCACCTCGACAGGGAACTATGGCTACACCTTC CATSTGNYGYTF
TRBJ2-7 TRBD1 NA TRBV7-2 TGTGCCAGCAGCTTAGGTAGGGGGCCTTCCTACGAGCAGTACTTC CASSLGRGPSYEQYF
TRBJ2-1 NA NA TRBV21-1 TGTGCCAGCAGCAAAGGCCAGCGGGAGGAACACAATGAGCAGTTCTTC CASSKGQREEHNEQFF
TRBJ2-2 NA NA TRBV27 TGTGCCAGCAGTTCAGGGGGGCCCGGGGAGCTGTTTTTT CASSSGGPGELFF
TRBJ2-1 NA NA TRBV5-5 TGTGCCAGCAGCTTGACGGGAGTTGGGAATGAGCAGTTCTTC CASSLTGVGNEQFF
TRBJ2-7 TRBD1 NA TRBV7-9 TGTGCCAGCAGCACGACAGGGTACGAGCAGTACTTC CASSTTGYEQYF
TRBJ2-2 TRBD2 NA TRBV5-5 TGTGCCAGCAGCTTTTTACTAGCGGGAGGCACCGGGGAGCTGTTTTTT CASSFLLAGGTGELFF
TRBJ1-5 NA NA TRBV4-1 TGCGCCAGCAGCCAAGAACTGGGCGGGAGCAATCAGCCCCAGCATTTT CASSQELGGSNQPQHF
TRBJ1-3 NA once TRBV20-1 TGCAGTGCTAGTAAGCAGGGGCCCGGAAACACCATATATTTT CSASKQGPGNTIYF
TRBJ2-2 TRBD2 NA TRBV7-8 TGTGCCAGCAGCTTTCTAGCGGTCGGGAACACCGGGGAGCTGTTTTTT CASSFLAVGNTGELFF
TRBJ2-2 NA once TRBV28 TGTGCCGGGGGGGCTGGGGGTGCGAACACCGGGGAGCTGTTTTTT CAGGAGGANTGELFF
TRBJ2-1 TRBD2 NA TRBV9 TGTGCCAGCAGCGTAGGGACTAGCGGGAGTCCGGATGAGCAGTTCTTC CASSVGTSGSPDEQFF
TRBJ1-4 TRBD1 NA TRBV5-1 TGCGCCAGCAGCTTGGACAGGGGGCGTGAAAAACTGTTTTTT CASSLDRGREKLFF
TRBJ1-4 NA few TRBV15 TGTGCCACCAGCAGTGGACAGACAAATAATGAAAAACTGTTTTTT CATSSGQTNNEKLFF
TRBJ2-1 NA NA TRBV10-2 TGCGCCAGCAGTTTTGCGGGTCTTGAGCAGTTCTTC CASSFAGLEQFF
TRBJ2-5 NA NA TRBV4-3 TGCGCCAGCAGCCAAGATTGGGCCAGTCAAGAGACCCAGTACTTC CASSQDWASQETQYF
TRBJ2-7 TRBD2 NA TRBV2 TGTGCCAGCATTCTAGCGGGATCATCCTACGAGCAGTACTTC CASILAGSSYEQYF
TRBJ2-3 TRBD2 NA TRBV2 TGTGCCAGCAGAGACTCTAGCGGGAGGTCAGATACGCAGTATTTT CASRDSSGRSDTQYF
TRBJ1-1 NA once TRBV28 TGTGCCAGCAGTTTTTCATCCTTCAGGGGCGGGTGGACTGAAGCTTTCTTT CASSFSSFRGGWTEAFF